This T cell receptor (beta chain) was sequenced for a study of molecular identifiers for immune sequencing clone quantification. Study information: In replicates, RNA from approximately 22,000 or 94,000 naive CD8 cells was divided five ways and four parts were sequenced.

Whole-study findings and limits: It was shown that clones above 20 RNA copies held over 99% of effector molecules, but under 1% in naive cells.

A few counts support this clonotype. Its antigen remains unknown. TCRdb analysed the PCR reads with MiXCR anew, one entry per CDR3 protein. Of about 630,000 distinct CDR3 sequences in the sample, about 25% were seen once. In the sort, naive CD8 T cells were defined as CD8+CD4-CCR7+CD45RA+. The CDR3 consists of 15 residues. Unmatched junction bases numbered 9, after V lost 3 bases and J lost 8 bases. Germline loops: CDR1 SEHNR, CDR2 FQNEAQ (reference sequence). Sequencing was done on a sample of naive CD8+ T cells from blood, with Jurkat cell RNA spiked in. The subset here: FACS-sorted CD8+CD4-CCR7+CD45RA+ naive T cells. The chain joins TRBV7-9 to TRBJ2-1; 8 nucleotides agree with TRBD2. The clonotype was recovered from a human donor in good health. Some libraries in this study had Jurkat cell RNA spiked in. CDR3 nucleotide sequence: TGTGCCAGCAGCTTTCGAGACGGGGGGGCCCATGAGCAGTTCTTC. Protein: CASSFRDGGAHEQFF.